One sample yielded the 32 T cell receptor beta chains listed below, sequenced in a study of T cell repertoires in cytomegalovirus infection. Their antigens are not known. One entry per CDR3 protein, called by TCRdb with MiXCR from the reads. The data contain approximately 350,000 distinct CDR3 sequences, around a third of them singletons. Source: cultured PBMCs, taken from culture after CMV antigen stimulation. These receptors originate from a human donor in good health (CMV status not recorded). Some clones in this sample may be carry-over from other donors' samples.

This clonotype showed up just a few times. This chain links TRBV7-2 with TRBJ2-7, with D unclear. The V end lost 2 bases, the J end lost 2 bases, and 10 bases lay between the germline ends. The CDR3 loop spans 14 amino acids. Germline lookup yields CDR1 SGHTA and CDR2 FQGNSA. This chain's CDR3 is CASSLRRKTYEQYF. The CDR3 coding sequence is TGTGCCAGCAGCTTACGCCGGAAAACCTACGAGCAGTACTTC.

The V call is TRBV28, the J call TRBJ2-1; the D gene is possibly TRBD2 (5 bases). Trimming removed 7 bases at V and 7 bases at J, with 17 bases between. Per the germline V gene, CDR1 is MDHEN and CDR2 is SYDVKM. This CDR3 is 14 amino acids long. The CDR3 bases are TGTGCCAGCACTAAGGGTGTTGGAGGTAATGAGCAGTTCTTC. Its translation: CASTKGVGGNEQFF.

The J gene is TRBJ2-1, the V gene TRBV7-9, with 14 nucleotides matching TRBD2. Per the germline V gene, CDR1 is SEHNR and CDR2 is FQNEAQ (reference sequence). There are 15 residues in the CDR3. V shed 3 bases and J 14 bases; nucleotides not matched to a gene: 9. CDR3 bases: TGTGCCAGCAGCTTCGGGACTAGCGGGAGTCCTCCGGAGTTCTTC. The encoded protein is CASSFGTSGSPPEFF.

The sample holds a few counts of this clonotype. V usage is TRBV30 and J usage is TRBJ1-6; D uncertain. The CDR3 spans 12 residues. Germline V gene sequence: CDR1 GTSNPN, CDR2 SVGIG (reference sequence). With 3 bases removed from V and 11 bases from J, the gap between germline ends came to 11 bases. CDR3 sequence reads: CAWRAMSPPLHF. Here the CDR3 DNA reads TGTGCCTGGAGGGCTATGAGTCCACCCCTCCACTTT.

V and J are TRBV6-2 or TRBV6-3 and TRBJ2-2, with 9 bases that match TRBD2. Trimming at V came to 6 bases and at J to 5 bases, leaving 13 bases not matched to a gene. The CDR3 has 17 amino acids. CDR1 and CDR2 (germline): MNHEY, SVGEGT. CDR3 nucleotide sequence: TGTGCCAGCAGCGACGAGAGAATAGCGGGAGCGACCGGGGAGCTGTTTTTT. Encoded protein: CASSDERIAGATGELFF.

This clonotype was detected ten times or more. The chain combines TRBV6-5 with TRBJ2-3; the D is unclear. Germline V gene lookup returns CDR1 MNHEY and CDR2 SVGAGI. The V end lost 0 bases, the J end lost 2 bases, and 15 bases lay between the germline ends. The CDR3 sequence is 17 residues long. This CDR3 reads CASSYSIISWATDTQYF. The CDR3 coding sequence is TGTGCCAGCAGTTACTCGATAATCTCCTGGGCCACAGATACGCAGTATTTT.

In its sample, this clonotype was seen many times. This sequence joins TRBV7-3 and TRBJ2-3; tentatively, D is TRBD2 (6 bases). V lost 5 bases and J 3 bases, leaving 18 bases between the germline ends. Germline CDR1 and CDR2: SGHTA and FQGTGA. There are 16 residues in the CDR3. The CDR3: CASSKTGTSRTDTQYF. The CDR3 nucleotides are TGTGCCAGCAGCAAAACCGGGACTTCACGGACAGATACGCAGTATTTT.

This clonotype was picked up a small number of times. This chain joins TRBV25-1 and TRBJ2-5; D is perhaps TRBD1 (6 bases). The CDR3 totals 15 residues. The ends were cut back, 2 bases at V and 1 base at J, with 11 bases in the middle. Germline V CDR1 and CDR2: MGHDK, SYGVNS. The CDR3 DNA reads TGTGCCAGCAGTGAAACGAGGGGGACCCAAGAGACCCAGTACTTC. This codes for CASSETRGTQETQYF.

The V and J genes are TRBV29-1 and TRBJ2-1, with 9 bases identical to TRBD1. Germline V gives CDR1 SQVTM, CDR2 ANQGSEA. The CDR3 spans 12 residues. J lost 15 bases, V lost 3 bases, and 9 bases had no gene match. The CDR3 here is CSVEASGTGMFF. DNA for the CDR3: TGCAGCGTTGAGGCCTCCGGGACAGGGATGTTCTTC.

This clonotype has only one observation. This chain connects TRBV28 to TRBJ2-3; 7 bases are shared with TRBD2. The ends lost 5 bases at V and 2 bases at J; junction bases unmatched: 7. Germline-derived CDR1 and CDR2 are MDHEN and SYDVKM. The CDR3 totals 15 residues. The CDR3, as DNA: TGTGCCAGCAGTCCTCCGGGACTATCCACAGATACGCAGTATTTT. Amino acid sequence: CASSPPGLSTDTQYF.

The gene calls are TRBV19 and TRBJ2-3, with 8 bases that match TRBD2. The V segment lost 3 bases and the J segment 4 bases; nucleotides outside the gene matches: 12. Germline CDR1 reads LNHDA; CDR2 reads SQIVND (reference sequence). The CDR3 runs to 17 residues. As DNA, the CDR3 is TGTGCCAGTAGTATCTTTTCCAGCGGGAGTATCTCAGATACGCAGTATTTT. Residues: CASSIFSSGSISDTQYF.

This clonotype has a handful of counts. This chain uses TRBV19 with TRBJ2-2, with a tentative D call TRBD1 (7 bases). V was pared by 3 bases and J by 4 bases, with 15 bases between. Germline CDR1 LNHDA, CDR2 SQIVND (reference sequence). CDR3 size: 16 residues. CDR3 coding DNA: TGTGCCAGTAGTATGCGGTGGCGGGACAGCACCGGGGAGCTGTTTTTT. Translation gives CASSMRWRDSTGELFF.

The V gene is TRBV12-3 or TRBV12-4, the J gene TRBJ2-7; D is undetermined. Trimming removed 3 bases from V and 2 bases from J, with 11 bases in between. The CDR3 sequence is 14 residues long. The CDR3 DNA sequence: TGTGCCAGCAGTTTCGGAGTGGCCGCCTACGAGCAGTACTTC. Translation gives CASSFGVAAYEQYF.

This chain connects TRBV28 to TRBJ2-7, with D perhaps matching TRBD1 or TRBD2 (6 bases each). This CDR3 is 14 amino acids long. Trimming left V 7 bases short and J 0 bases short, with 13 bases between. Germline CDR1 reads MDHEN; CDR2 reads SYDVKM. The CDR3 bases are TGTGCCAGCACCGATGGGGGGCTCTCCTACGAGCAGTACTTC. It translates to CASTDGGLSYEQYF.

The chain's CDR3 is CASSDKGLAVYNEQFF. In nucleotides, the CDR3 is TGTGCCAGCAGCGACAAGGGACTAGCGGTCTACAATGAGCAGTTCTTC. V gene TRBV12-3 or TRBV12-4 combines with J gene TRBJ2-1, with 11 bases aligning to TRBD2. There are 16 residues in the CDR3. Trimming removed 6 bases from V and 3 bases from J; junction bases left unmatched: 7.

The chain is built from TRBV5-1 and TRBJ1-2, with D hard to call. This CDR3 comprises 13 residues. Trimming left V 1 base short and J 2 bases short, with 6 bases between. CDR1 SGHRS and CDR2 YFSETQ come from the germline V gene. CDR3 nucleotides: TGCGCCAGCAGCTTGCAGATAAACTATGGCTACACCTTC. This gives the protein CASSLQINYGYTF.

The table lists this clonotype with a few counts. The genes are TRBV7-8 and TRBJ2-1; 7 bases line up with TRBD1. Germline trimming cut 5 bases from V and 9 bases from J; bases unmatched to any gene: 13. The CDR3 sequence is 15 residues long. Germline lookup yields CDR1 SGHVS and CDR2 FQNEAQ. The CDR3 DNA follows: TGTGCCAGCAGCCCGAGATCGAGACAGGGCGGTGAGCAGTTCTTC. It encodes CASSPRSRQGGEQFF.

Regarding this clonotype: This may come from a read error, since a much larger clone is one base off. The conserved final phenylalanine or tryptophan is absent from the CDR3, which likely points to a read error. The CDR3 DNA reads as TGCGCCAGCAGCCCGGAGAATAATTCACCCCTCCACTTG. This translates into CASSPENNSPLHL. The J gene is TRBJ1-6, the V gene TRBV4-3; no clear D gene. Looked up from germline, CDR1 is LGHNA and CDR2 is YSLEER. The CDR3 is 13 residues long. Trimming cost V 4 bases and J 5 bases, with 6 bases left between them.

The CDR3 reads CSAPGLYNEQFF. CDR3 sequence (DNA): TGCAGTGCTCCCGGGTTATACAATGAGCAGTTCTTC. V gene TRBV20-1 combines with J gene TRBJ2-1; unclear D gene. V was trimmed by 5 bases and J by 4 bases, leaving 9 bases between them. Germline assignment: CDR1 DFQATT and CDR2 SNEGSKA (reference sequence). CDR3 length: 12 amino acids.

The rearrangement joins TRBV7-2 to TRBJ2-7; perhaps TRBD1 as D (5 bases). Trimming stripped 5 bases from V and 0 bases from J, with 11 bases between. This CDR3 comprises 14 residues. Germline V gene data show CDR1 as SGHTA and CDR2 as FQGNSA. The CDR3 region is CASSPNQGSYEQYV. The CDR3 DNA sequence: TGTGCCAGCAGCCCCAACCAGGGCTCCTACGAGCAGTACGTC.

The J gene is TRBJ2-5, the V gene TRBV7-8; perhaps TRBD2 as D (5 bases). Per the germline V gene, CDR1 is SGHVS and CDR2 is FQNEAQ. Trimming removed 5 bases from V and 0 bases from J, with 13 bases in between. This CDR3 is 15 amino acids long. CDR3 sequence (DNA): TGTGCCAGCAGCCACGGACTCTTGTACCAAGAGACCCAGTACTTC. Its protein product is CASSHGLLYQETQYF.

CDR3 residues: CASSQPTSGRGNEQFF. The CDR3 coding sequence is TGCGCCAGCAGCCAACCTACTAGCGGGAGAGGCAATGAGCAGTTCTTC. The chain recombines TRBV4-1 with TRBJ2-1; 11 bases agree with TRBD2. Germline V lookup: CDR1 MGHRA, CDR2 YSYEKL. CDR3 length: 16 amino acids. V was clipped by 2 bases and J by 6 bases; unmatched bases: 6.

CDR3 coding DNA: TGTGCCAGCAGCCAGGGAAGGGGGGCAGATCGCCCCACAGATACGCAGTATTTT. Encoded protein: CASSQGRGADRPTDTQYF. This chain joins TRBV7-8 and TRBJ2-3; D possibly uses TRBD1 or TRBD2 (6 bases each). Germline assignment: CDR1 SGHVS and CDR2 FQNEAQ. V was clipped by 5 bases and J by 2 bases, with 23 bases between them. The CDR3 is made up of 18 amino acids. The full variable domain, completed using reference TRBV7-8 and TRBJ2-3, is GAGVSQSPRYKVAKRGQDVALRCDPISGHVSLFWYQQALGQGPEFLTYFQNEAQLDKSGLPSDRFFAERPEGSVSTLKIQRTQQEDSAVYLCASSQGRGADRPTDTQYFGPGTRLTVL.

The chain couples TRBV7-2 to TRBJ2-1; D not resolved. The CDR3 runs 12 residues. The ends were cut back, 5 bases at V and 8 bases at J, with 10 bases in the middle. Germline V gene sequence: CDR1 SGHTA, CDR2 FQGNSA. The chain's CDR3 is CASSPLGYEQFF. The CDR3, as DNA: TGTGCCAGCAGCCCCTTAGGGTATGAGCAGTTCTTC. Full variable domain (missing parts from reference TRBV7-2 and TRBJ2-1): GAGVSQSPSNKVTEKGKDVELRCDPISGHTALYWYRQSLGQGLEFLIYFQGNSAPDKSGLPSDRFSAERTGGSVSTLTIQRTQQEDSAVYLCASSPLGYEQFFGPGTRLTVL.

This chain connects TRBV6-2 or TRBV6-3 to TRBJ1-1; no clear D. Looked up from germline, CDR1 is MNHEY and CDR2 is SVGEGT. The CDR3 has 14 amino acids. Trimming stripped 7 bases from V and 3 bases from J, with 15 bases between. CDR3 nucleotide sequence: TGTGCCAGCATTCCGGGAGATAGGGACACTGAAGCTTTCTTT. Translation: CASIPGDRDTEAFF.

The chain links TRBV7-8 to TRBJ1-2; D is ambiguous. The germline gives CDR1 SGHVS, CDR2 FQNEAQ. The CDR3 is made up of 16 amino acids. V lost 3 bases, J lost 10 bases, and 24 bases lay in between. CDR3 sequence: CASSFAGGLPSDSYTF. CDR3 nucleotides: TGTGCCAGCAGCTTTGCGGGCGGCCTCCCATCGGACTCCTACACCTTC.

As for this clonotype: A much larger clone lies a single base off, so this may be a read error. The chain couples TRBV7-2 to TRBJ1-4, with TRBD1 matching 8 bases. CDR1 and CDR2 (germline): SGHTA, FQGNSA. V was clipped by 9 bases and J by 5 bases; unmatched bases: 11. The CDR3 has 15 residues. CDR3 sequence (DNA): TGTGCCAGAAGCCTCTACCGGGACAGGAATGAAAAACTGTTTTTT. It specifies CARSLYRDRNEKLFF.

The chain recombines TRBV27 with TRBJ2-5; 15 nucleotides agree with TRBD2. V was pared by 4 bases and J by 6 bases, with 6 bases of the junction left unmatched. Looked up from germline, CDR1 is MNHEY and CDR2 is SMNVEV (reference sequence). The CDR3 runs to 16 residues. The CDR3 sequence: CASSSRTSGRGKTQYF. The CDR3 DNA sequence: TGTGCCAGCAGTTCCAGGACTAGCGGGAGGGGAAAGACCCAGTACTTC.

V usage is TRBV7-2 and J usage is TRBJ2-1; 8 nucleotides match TRBD2. Germline CDR1 SGHTA, CDR2 FQGNSA. The CDR3 loop spans 16 amino acids. V lost 1 base, J lost 9 bases, and 11 bases stayed unmatched. CDR3 bases: TGTGCCAGCAGCTTAGATGGTCCGGGAGGGGGGGGTGAGCAGTTCTTC. It codes for CASSLDGPGGGGEQFF.

The rearrangement joins TRBV27 to TRBJ2-7; the match to TRBD2 covers 7 bases. The V gene end was trimmed by 3 bases and the J gene end by 3 bases; junction bases not matched to a gene: 2. Germline V gene lookup returns CDR1 MNHEY and CDR2 SMNVEV (reference sequence). The CDR3 runs 13 residues. CDR3 coding DNA: TGTGCCAGCAGTTTTGGGGGGGTCTACGAGCAGTACTTC. Translated: CASSFGGVYEQYF.

The chain links TRBV12-3 or TRBV12-4 to TRBJ2-1, with TRBD1 matching 9 bases. J gave up 6 bases and V 6 bases, and 6 bases lay outside the gene matches. The length of the CDR3 is 14 residues. As DNA, the CDR3 is TGTGCCAGCAGGGGGACAGGGACCGTCAATGAGCAGTTCTTC. Encoded protein: CASRGTGTVNEQFF.

In this sample, this clonotype turned up a few times. The V call is TRBV19, the J call TRBJ2-7, with D possibly TRBD1 on 6 matching bases. Germline V gene lookup returns CDR1 LNHDA and CDR2 SQIVND (reference sequence). The CDR3 runs 12 residues. Trimming stripped 6 bases from V and 6 bases from J, with 12 bases between. CDR3 bases: TGTGCCAGTAGATCACAGGGTGGCGAGCAGTACGTC. This translates into CASRSQGGEQYV.